The following is a T cell receptor beta chain sequence with its context. The data were obtained in a study of tumor-infiltrating lymphocytes in primary liver carcinoma. Germline lookup yields CDR1 SGHNT and CDR2 YENEEA. This CDR3 is 15 amino acids long. Between the trimmed V and J ends, which lost 0 bases and 15 bases, there was a span of 21 bases. Unsorted bulk tissue (about 18-32 mg) underwent RNA and DNA co-extraction. Tumor samples each held over 90% viable tumor cells. Total RNA amounting to 450 to 550 ng was the source from which TCR beta cDNA was made with a constant-region primer. Libraries for TCR beta were built through three nested multiplex PCR rounds, which together made up a slightly modified ARM-PCR procedure. The opening two PCR rounds, about 11 cycles each, paired TRBV1-TRBV30 forward primers with a C-beta reverse primer. TCRdb reprocessed the multiplex PCR reads with MiXCR, giving one entry per CDR3 protein. The sample yields tens of thousands of distinct CDR3 sequences, around 77% seen once.

This clonotype was obtained from a man in his forties or fifties with primary liver carcinoma and hepatitis B virus infection. The V call is TRBV11-3, the J call TRBJ1-5; the D gene is possibly TRBD1 (5 bases). The sample taken for sequencing was liver tumor tissue from sampling region 5. Subset described: tumor region T5, tumor centre. CDR3 amino acids: CASSLDLGVAQSRHF. CDR3 sequence (DNA): TGTGCCAGCAGCTTAGATCTGGGGGTGGCTCAGTCCAGGCATTTT.